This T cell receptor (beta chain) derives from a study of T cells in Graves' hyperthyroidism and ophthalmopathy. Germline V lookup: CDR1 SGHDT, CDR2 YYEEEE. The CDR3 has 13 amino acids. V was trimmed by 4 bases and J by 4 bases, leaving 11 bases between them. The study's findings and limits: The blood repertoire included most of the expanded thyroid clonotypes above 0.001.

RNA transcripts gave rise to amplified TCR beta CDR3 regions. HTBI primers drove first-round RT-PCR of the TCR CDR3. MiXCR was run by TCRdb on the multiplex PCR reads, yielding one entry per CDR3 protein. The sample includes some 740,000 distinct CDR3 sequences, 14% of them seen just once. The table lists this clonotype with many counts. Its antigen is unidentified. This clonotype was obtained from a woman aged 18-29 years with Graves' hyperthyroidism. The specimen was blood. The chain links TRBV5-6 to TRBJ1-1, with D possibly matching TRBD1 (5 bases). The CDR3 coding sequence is TGTGCCAGCAGCACCGGGGCTGGCACTGAAGCTTTCTTT. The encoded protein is CASSTGAGTEAFF.